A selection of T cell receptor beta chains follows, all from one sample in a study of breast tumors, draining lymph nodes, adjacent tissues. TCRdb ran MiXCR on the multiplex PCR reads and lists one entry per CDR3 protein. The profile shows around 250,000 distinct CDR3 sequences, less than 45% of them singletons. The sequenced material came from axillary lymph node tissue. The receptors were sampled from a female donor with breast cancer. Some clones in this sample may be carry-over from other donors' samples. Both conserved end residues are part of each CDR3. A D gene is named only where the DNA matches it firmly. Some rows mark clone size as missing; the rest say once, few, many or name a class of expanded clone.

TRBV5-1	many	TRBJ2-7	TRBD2	TGCGCCAGCAGCTTGCCCACCGGACGCTCGCGGGAGGGCCTCTCCTACGAGCAGTACTTC	CASSLPTGRSREGLSYEQYF
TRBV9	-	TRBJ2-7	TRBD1	TGTGCCAGCAGCGAAACAGGGGGCGAGGATGAGCAGTACTTC	CASSETGGEDEQYF
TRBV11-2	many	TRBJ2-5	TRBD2	TGTGCCAGCAGCCCCTTAGCGGGAGTGGAGACCCAGTACTTC	CASSPLAGVETQYF
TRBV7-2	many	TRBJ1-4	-	TGTGCCAGCAGCTTTCAGGGCGTACAAGAAAAACTGTTTTTT	CASSFQGVQEKLFF
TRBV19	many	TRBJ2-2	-	TGTGCCAGTAGTATAAATCCCAGGGCCAACAGGGAGCTGTTTTTT	CASSINPRANRELFF
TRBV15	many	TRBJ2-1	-	TGTGCCACCAGCCGGCGGGTGGACAGTTATGAGCAGTTCTTC	CATSRRVDSYEQFF
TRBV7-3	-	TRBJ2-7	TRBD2	TGTGCCAGCAGCTTAAGTGGGGGGGGTTCCTACGAGCAGTACTTC	CASSLSGGGSYEQYF
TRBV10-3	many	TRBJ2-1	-	TGTGCCATCAGCCGCACACTCCTAGAGGATGAGCAGTTCTTC	CAISRTLLEDEQFF
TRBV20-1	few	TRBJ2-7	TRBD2	TGCAGTGCTAGAGATCTGCTAGCGGGACCCTACGAGCAGTACTTC	CSARDLLAGPYEQYF
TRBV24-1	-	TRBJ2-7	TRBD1	TGTGCCACCAGTGATACAGGGACAGGGGGCAGCTCCTACGAGCAGTACTTC	CATSDTGTGGSSYEQYF
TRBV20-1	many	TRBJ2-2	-	TGCAGTACTAGACCGGTCGGGGGATGGACCGGGGAGCTGTTTTTT	CSTRPVGGWTGELFF
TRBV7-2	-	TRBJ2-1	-	TGTGCCAGCAGCTCTAGGACGGCCTCCGGCAATGAGCAGTTCTTC	CASSSRTASGNEQFF
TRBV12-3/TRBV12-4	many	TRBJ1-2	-	TGTGCCAGCAGACAGACCACGGGATCTCGCATGTATGGCTACACCTTC	CASRQTTGSRMYGYTF
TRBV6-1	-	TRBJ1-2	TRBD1	TGTGCCAGCAGTGTCTCCGGGACAGGGTATGGCTACACCTTC	CASSVSGTGYGYTF
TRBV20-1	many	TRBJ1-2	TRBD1	TGCAGTGCTAGAGATGAGGGACAGGTGCGGTCCTATGGCTACACCTTC	CSARDEGQVRSYGYTF
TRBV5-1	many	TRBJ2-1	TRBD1	TGCGCCAGCAGCTCCGGACAGGGGGCGGGGGATGAGCAGTTCTTC	CASSSGQGAGDEQFF
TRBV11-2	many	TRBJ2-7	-	TGTGCCAGCAGCCTCCAGGCCGTGATGGGGAACGAGCAGTACTTC	CASSLQAVMGNEQYF
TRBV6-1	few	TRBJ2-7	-	TGTGCCAGCAGCGCAGGGACATTCCCAAATCTCGAGCAGTACTTC	CASSAGTFPNLEQYF
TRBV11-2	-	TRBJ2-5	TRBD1	TGTGCCAGCAGCGTCGACAGGGACCCCTCTGGGACCCAGTACTTC	CASSVDRDPSGTQYF
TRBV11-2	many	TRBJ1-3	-	TGTGCCAGCAGCTTAGGACGTGGGGGTTCTGGAAACACCATATATTTT	CASSLGRGGSGNTIYF
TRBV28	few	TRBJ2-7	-	TGTGCCAGCAGTTTTACCGGGAGATCCTCCTACGAGCAGTACTTC	CASSFTGRSSYEQYF
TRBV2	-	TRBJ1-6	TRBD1	TGTGCCAGCAGTGCTAGACAACGGACAGGGCACTATAATTCACCCCTCCACTTT	CASSARQRTGHYNSPLHF
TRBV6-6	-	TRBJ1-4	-	TGTGCCAGCAGTTACGGGGGCGAGCGGGAAAAACTGTTTTTT	CASSYGGEREKLFF
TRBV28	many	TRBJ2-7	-	TGTGCCAGCAGGATAACGGGGCTTGCCTACGAGCAGTACTTC	CASRITGLAYEQYF
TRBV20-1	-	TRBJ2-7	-	TGCAGTGTTTCAGGTTTGTCCTACGGGCAGTACTTC	CSVSGLSYGQYF
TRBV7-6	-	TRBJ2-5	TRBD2	TGTGCCAGCAGCTTAGCGAGACTAGCGATGACCCACGCCCCGAAAGAGACCCAGTACTTC	CASSLARLAMTHAPKETQYF
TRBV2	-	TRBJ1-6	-	TGTGCCAGCACCTGGACTAGAGCGGCGGGTAGTAATTCACCCCTCCACTTT	CASTWTRAAGSNSPLHF
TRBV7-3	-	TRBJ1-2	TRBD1	TGTGCCAGCAGCTTAGTTGGACAGGGTTTAAATGGCTACACCTTC	CASSLVGQGLNGYTF
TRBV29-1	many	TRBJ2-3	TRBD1	TGCAGCGTTCTGCCCTACGGGACAGGGAGGACAGATACGCAGTATTTT	CSVLPYGTGRTDTQYF
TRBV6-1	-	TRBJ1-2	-	TGTGCCAGCAATTCAAACTATGGCCACACCTTC	CASNSNYGHTF
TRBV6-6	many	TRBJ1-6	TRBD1	TGTGCCAGCAGTTACGGACAGGGAGGTTCACCCCTCCACTTT	CASSYGQGGSPLHF
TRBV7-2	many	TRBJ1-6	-	TGTGCCAGCAGCTTAGTTCAGAACTATAATTCACCCCTCCACTTT	CASSLVQNYNSPLHF
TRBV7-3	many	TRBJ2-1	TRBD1	TGTGCCAGCAGTCCAAGAGGGGGCGCGGTTGGTGAGCAGTTCTTC	CASSPRGGAVGEQFF
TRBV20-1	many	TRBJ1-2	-	TGCAGTGCTAGCGACCGTGGGGCTAACTATGGCTACACCTTC	CSASDRGANYGYTF
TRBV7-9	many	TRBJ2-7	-	TGTGCCAGCAGCTTAGCCACCCCGGGGGCCTACGAGCAGTACTTC	CASSLATPGAYEQYF
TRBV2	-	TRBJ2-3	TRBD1	TGTGCCAGCAGCCCCCGGACAGGGGGCGGCACAGATACGCAGTATTTT	CASSPRTGGGTDTQYF
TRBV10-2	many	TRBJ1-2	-	TGCGCCAGCAGTGGCGGTAACTATGGCTACACCTTC	CASSGGNYGYTF
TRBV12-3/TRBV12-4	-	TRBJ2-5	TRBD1	TGTGCCAGCAGTTTTCAGGGGGAAGAGACCCAGTACTTC	CASSFQGEETQYF
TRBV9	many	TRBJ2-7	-	TGTGCCAGCAGCCCCCGACTAGATTCCTACGAGCAGTACTTC	CASSPRLDSYEQYF
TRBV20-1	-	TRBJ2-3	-	TGCAGTGCTAGACAGGGCGGGAGCACAGATACGCAGTATTTT	CSARQGGSTDTQYF